A selection of T cell receptor beta chains follows, all from one sample in a study of blood T cell repertoires in COVID-19. Using immunoSEQ multiplex PCR, the repertoire was profiled, and TCRdb retains in-frame clones only, with some absent. The sample holds 130,000 to 150,000 clones; approximately 87% are singletons and the top ten take 8.6%. The sequenced sample consisted of peripheral blood. These receptors were taken from a woman aged 45 to 65 with active or convalescent COVID-19. Each CDR3 is given with its conserved first and last residue. A D gene is named only where the DNA matches it firmly. Expanded clones are given a class, and other clones once, few, many or no size at all.

D	V	J	size	CDR3	DNA
TRBD1	TRBV28	TRBJ2-1	-	CASSLTGQGYNEQFF	TGTGCCAGCAGTTTAACGGGACAGGGGTACAATGAGCAGTTCTTC
-	TRBV28	TRBJ1-4	-	CASSLPLREKLFF	TGTGCCAGCAGTTTACCCCTGCGGGAAAAACTGTTTTTT
TRBD1	TRBV14	TRBJ1-1	-	CASSQKQGGTEAFF	TGTGCCAGCAGCCAGAAACAGGGGGGCACTGAAGCTTTCTTT
-	TRBV2	TRBJ2-5	-	CASSESYETQYF	TGTGCCAGCAGTGAGAGTTACGAGACCCAGTACTTC
-	TRBV28	TRBJ2-4	-	CASCGAAKNIQYF	TGTGCCAGCTGTGGGGCAGCCAAAAACATTCAGTACTTC
-	TRBV7-9	TRBJ1-5	-	CASSQGMGNQPQHF	TGTGCCAGCAGCCAGGGTATGGGCAATCAGCCCCAGCATTTT
-	TRBV19	TRBJ2-7	-	CASGDYYEQYF	TGTGCCAGTGGAGACTACTACGAGCAGTACTTC
TRBD1	TRBV5-4	TRBJ1-3	-	CASSPGTARSGNTIYF	TGTGCCAGCAGCCCCGGGACAGCCCGATCTGGAAACACCATATATTTT
-	TRBV6-2/TRBV6-3	TRBJ1-1	-	CASSLQGPTYTEAFF	TGTGCCAGCAGTCTCCAGGGCCCGACATACACGGAAGCTTTCTTT
-	TRBV4-1	TRBJ1-6	few	CASSQVDRNSPLHF	TGCGCCAGCAGCCAAGTTGACAGAAATTCACCCCTCCACTTT
TRBD1	TRBV2	TRBJ1-4	-	CATSLGGRDEKLFF	TGTGCCACCTCTCTAGGGGGCCGAGATGAAAAACTGTTTTTT
-	TRBV7-8	TRBJ2-5	-	CASSLVLYQETQYF	TGTGCCAGCAGCTTAGTACTCTATCAAGAGACCCAGTACTTC
TRBD1	TRBV4-1	TRBJ1-5	-	CASSQTRGTNQPQHF	TGCGCCAGCAGCCAGACCAGGGGGACCAATCAGCCCCAGCATTTT
TRBD2	TRBV4-3	TRBJ2-2	-	CASSWTSGTGELFF	TGCGCCAGCAGTTGGACTAGCGGGACCGGGGAGCTGTTTTTT
TRBD1	TRBV4-1	TRBJ2-7	-	CASSPRQGTYEQYF	TGCGCCAGCAGCCCCCGACAGGGCACCTACGAGCAGTACTTC
-	TRBV10-3	TRBJ1-1	-	CASRGWDTEAFF	TGTGCCTCCAGGGGCTGGGACACTGAAGCTTTCTTT
TRBD1	TRBV19	TRBJ1-3	-	CASSKGGAGNTIYF	TGTGCCAGTAGTAAAGGGGGCGCCGGAAACACCATATATTTT
TRBD1	TRBV6-5	TRBJ1-3	-	CARSGGHTIYF	TGTGCCAGATCAGGGGGTCACACCATATATTTT
-	TRBV5-1	TRBJ1-2	-	CASSLGVAGNYGYTF	TGCGCCAGCAGCTTGGGGGTAGCAGGGAACTATGGCTACACCTTC
-	TRBV30	TRBJ1-1	-	CASIGGRGNTEAFF	TGTGCCTCAATAGGGGGGAGGGGGAACACTGAAGCTTTCTTT
-	TRBV21-1	TRBJ1-3	-	CASSPKRPGQGVYF	TGTGCCAGCAGCCCTAAAAGACCAGGACAGGGCGTGTATTTT
TRBD1	TRBV24-1	TRBJ1-4	-	CATSELDRGATNEKLFF	TGTGCCACCAGTGAACTTGACAGGGGAGCAACTAATGAAAAACTGTTTTTT
TRBD2	TRBV11-2	TRBJ2-7	once	CASSPRTSGSLEQYF	TGTGCCAGCAGCCCGCGGACTAGCGGGAGTCTAGAGCAGTACTTC
TRBD1	TRBV19	TRBJ1-2	once	CASSDRGANYGYTF	TGTGCCAGTAGTGACAGGGGCGCTAACTATGGCTACACCTTC
-	TRBV7-3	TRBJ1-3	-	CASSLNGGGNTIYF	TGTGCCAGCAGCTTAAATGGCGGAGGAAACACCATATATTTT
TRBD1	TRBV30	TRBJ1-1	-	CAWTGGMNTEAFF	TGTGCCTGGACAGGGGGCATGAACACTGAAGCTTTCTTT
-	TRBV18	TRBJ2-3	-	CASSPRGGTDTQYF	TGTGCCAGCTCACCAAGGGGTGGGACAGATACGCAGTATTTT
-	TRBV7-9	TRBJ2-1	-	CASSSEGSSYNEQFF	TGTGCCAGCAGCTCGGAGGGTAGCTCCTACAATGAGCAGTTCTTC
-	TRBV4-1	TRBJ2-7	-	CASSQVRADSSSSYEQYF	TGCGCCAGCAGCCAAGTGAGGGCGGACTCCTCTTCATCCTACGAGCAGTACTTC
-	TRBV24-1	TRBJ2-1	-	CATSGGSSYNEQFF	TGTGCCACCAGTGGAGGGTCGTCCTACAATGAGCAGTTCTTC
-	TRBV6-5	TRBJ2-2	-	CASRVIQGTTGELFF	TGTGCCAGCAGGGTTATACAGGGAACCACCGGGGAGCTGTTTTTT
-	TRBV10-3	TRBJ2-1	-	CAISSLGGDNEQFF	TGTGCCATCAGCTCCCTCGGGGGAGATAATGAGCAGTTCTTC
-	TRBV9	TRBJ2-3	-	CASSVDQRDTQYF	TGTGCCAGCAGCGTAGATCAGCGGGATACGCAGTATTTT
-	TRBV4-3	TRBJ1-6	-	CASSQGISSYNSPLHF	TGCGCCAGCAGCCAAGGAATTAGCTCCTATAATTCACCCCTCCACTTT
TRBD2	TRBV7-3	TRBJ2-3	-	CASSLGRLAGVRDTQYF	TGTGCCAGCAGCTTGGGAAGGCTAGCGGGGGTTAGAGATACGCAGTATTTT
TRBD1	TRBV28	TRBJ2-3	-	CASSAGTGRTDTQYF	TGTGCCAGCAGCGCCGGGACAGGGAGAACAGATACGCAGTATTTT
-	TRBV29-1	TRBJ1-3	-	CSVEDRKRTENSGNTIYF	TGCAGCGTTGAAGATCGGAAAAGGACAGAGAACTCTGGAAACACCATATATTTT
-	TRBV15	TRBJ2-7	-	CATSRDRGGEQYF	TGTGCCACCAGCAGAGATCGAGGGGGCGAGCAGTACTTC
-	TRBV2	TRBJ1-1	-	CASSGHTGSEAFF	TGTGCCAGCAGTGGGCACACAGGGTCTGAAGCTTTCTTT
TRBD2	TRBV6-5	TRBJ2-7	once	CASSKASGGTYEQYF	TGTGCCAGCAGCAAGGCTAGCGGGGGGACCTACGAGCAGTACTTC
TRBD1	TRBV7-9	TRBJ2-3	-	CASSPGTGVLATQYF	TGTGCCAGCAGCCCCGGGACAGGGGTTTTAGCTACGCAGTATTTT
-	TRBV9	TRBJ1-3	-	CASSATGQLSGNTIYF	TGTGCCAGCAGCGCTACAGGCCAGCTCTCTGGAAACACCATATATTTT
-	TRBV18	TRBJ2-1	-	CASLDYPNEQFF	TGTGCCAGTTTGGACTACCCCAATGAGCAGTTCTTC
TRBD1	TRBV7-9	TRBJ2-5	-	CASSRPGQGGETQYF	TGTGCCAGCTCACGGCCGGGACAGGGGGGAGAGACCCAGTACTTC
-	TRBV29-1	TRBJ2-1	-	CSGAEQGYNEQFF	TGCAGCGGCGCAGAACAGGGCTACAATGAGCAGTTCTTC
TRBD1	TRBV18	TRBJ2-7	-	CASSTGGDSYEQYF	TGTGCCAGCTCGACAGGGGGCGACTCCTACGAGCAGTACTTC
TRBD2	TRBV5-1	TRBJ2-5	-	CASSPLIGLAGGRETQYF	TGCGCCAGCAGCCCTCTTATCGGACTAGCGGGAGGGCGAGAGACCCAGTACTTC
-	TRBV9	TRBJ1-2	-	CASTQDRRYGYTF	TGTGCCAGCACCCAAGACAGGAGATATGGCTACACCTTC
TRBD1	TRBV29-1	TRBJ2-5	-	CSGQTGIETQYF	TGCAGCGGCCAGACAGGGATAGAGACCCAGTACTTC
-	TRBV20-1	TRBJ1-2	-	CSADQGAGYTF	TGCAGTGCTGACCAGGGTGCTGGCTACACCTTC
-	TRBV5-1	TRBJ2-7	-	CASSLTEDEQYF	TGCGCCAGCAGCCTGACCGAGGACGAGCAGTACTTC
TRBD1	TRBV5-1	TRBJ1-1	-	CASSLRTGNSEAFF	TGCGCCAGCAGCTTGAGGACAGGGAATTCCGAAGCTTTCTTT
-	TRBV9	TRBJ1-3	few	CASSVEAPTESGNTIYF	TGTGCCAGCAGCGTAGAGGCGCCGACTGAGTCTGGAAACACCATATATTTT
-	TRBV5-1	TRBJ2-3	-	CASSLQGDTQYF	TGCGCCAGCAGCCTCCAGGGGGATACGCAGTATTTT
-	TRBV3-1/TRBV3-2	TRBJ2-5	-	CASSGRGGETQYF	TGTGCCAGCAGTGGGAGGGGGGGAGAGACCCAGTACTTC
-	TRBV10-3	TRBJ1-4	-	CAISESDKPYEKLFF	TGTGCCATCAGTGAGTCCGACAAGCCCTATGAAAAACTGTTTTTT
TRBD1	TRBV7-2	TRBJ1-2	-	CASSGREGALRYGYTF	TGTGCCAGCAGCGGTCGGGAGGGGGCGCTTCGGTATGGCTACACCTTC
-	TRBV28	TRBJ1-1	-	CASTPSGNTEAFF	TGTGCCAGCACCCCGTCGGGAAACACTGAAGCTTTCTTT
TRBD1	TRBV27	TRBJ1-6	-	CASSPIYRGNSPLHF	TGTGCCAGCAGTCCAATTTACAGGGGTAATTCACCCCTCCACTTT